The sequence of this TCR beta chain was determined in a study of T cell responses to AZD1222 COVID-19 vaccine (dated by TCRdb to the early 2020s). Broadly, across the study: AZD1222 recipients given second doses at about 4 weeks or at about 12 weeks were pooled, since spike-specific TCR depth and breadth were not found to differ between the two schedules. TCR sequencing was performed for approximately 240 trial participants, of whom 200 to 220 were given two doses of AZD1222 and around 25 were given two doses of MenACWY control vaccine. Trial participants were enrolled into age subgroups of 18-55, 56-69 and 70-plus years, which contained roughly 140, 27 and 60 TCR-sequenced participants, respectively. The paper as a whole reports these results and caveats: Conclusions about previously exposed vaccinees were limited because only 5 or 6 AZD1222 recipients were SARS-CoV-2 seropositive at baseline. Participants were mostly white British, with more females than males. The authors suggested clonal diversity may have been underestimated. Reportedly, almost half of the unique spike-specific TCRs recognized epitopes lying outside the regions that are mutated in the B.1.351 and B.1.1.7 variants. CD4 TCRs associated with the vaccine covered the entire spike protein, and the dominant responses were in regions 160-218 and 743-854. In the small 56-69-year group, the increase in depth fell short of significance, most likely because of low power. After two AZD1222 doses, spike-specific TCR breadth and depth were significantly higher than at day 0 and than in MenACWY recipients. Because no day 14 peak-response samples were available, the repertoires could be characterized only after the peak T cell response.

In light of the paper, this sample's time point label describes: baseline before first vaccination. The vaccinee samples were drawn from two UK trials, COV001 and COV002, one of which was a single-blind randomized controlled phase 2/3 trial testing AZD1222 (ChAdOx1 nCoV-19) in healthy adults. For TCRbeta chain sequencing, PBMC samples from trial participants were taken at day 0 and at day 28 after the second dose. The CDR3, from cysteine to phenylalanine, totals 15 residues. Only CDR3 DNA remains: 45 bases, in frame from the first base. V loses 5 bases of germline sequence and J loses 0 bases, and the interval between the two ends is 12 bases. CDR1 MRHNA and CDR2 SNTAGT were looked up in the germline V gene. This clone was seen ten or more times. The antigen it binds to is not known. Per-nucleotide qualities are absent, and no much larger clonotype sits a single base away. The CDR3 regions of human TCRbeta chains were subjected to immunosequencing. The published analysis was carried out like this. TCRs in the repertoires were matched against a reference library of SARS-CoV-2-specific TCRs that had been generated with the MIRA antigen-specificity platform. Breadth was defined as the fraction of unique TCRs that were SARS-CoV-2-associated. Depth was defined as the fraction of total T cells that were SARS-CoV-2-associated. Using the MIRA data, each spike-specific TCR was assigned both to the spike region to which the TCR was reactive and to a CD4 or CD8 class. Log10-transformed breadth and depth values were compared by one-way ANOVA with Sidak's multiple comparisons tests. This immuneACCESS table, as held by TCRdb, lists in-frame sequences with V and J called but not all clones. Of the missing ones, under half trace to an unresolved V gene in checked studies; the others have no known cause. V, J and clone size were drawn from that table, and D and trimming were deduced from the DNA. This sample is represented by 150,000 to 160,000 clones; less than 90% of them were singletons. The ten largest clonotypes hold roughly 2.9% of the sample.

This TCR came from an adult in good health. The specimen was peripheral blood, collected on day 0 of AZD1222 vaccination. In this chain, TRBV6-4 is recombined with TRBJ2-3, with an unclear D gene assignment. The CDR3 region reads CASSLSAASTDTQYF. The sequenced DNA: TGTGCCAGCAGTCTATCAGCAGCTAGCACAGATACGCAGTATTTT.